At least ten counts were recorded for the clone carrying this T cell receptor (beta chain). The antigen remains undetermined. This sample is part of a study of T-cell reconstitution after alpha-beta-depleted transplantation in children. Study-level results: In patients about two months after transplant, alpha-beta T cells reportedly arose from several hundred expanded graft clones. The authors attributed T-cell counts and diversity one year after transplant mostly to newly produced T cells.

Preparation of the TCRbeta library involved a method that used unique molecular identifiers. TCRdb passed the PCR reads through MiXCR, listing each CDR3 protein once. Here the sample spans about 980,000 distinct CDR3 sequences, roughly 29% being singletons. This TCR was recovered from a boy under two years old who had a stem cell transplant for SCID, so the T cells may come from the graft donor. The sample was PBMCs, mostly from graft donor cells, taken 360 days after TCRalphabeta/CD19-depleted stem cell transplant.

CDR3: CASSPGTGNSPLHF. Written as DNA, the CDR3 is TGCGCCAGCAGCCCCGGGACGGGTAATTCACCCCTCCACTTT. This chain uses TRBV5-1 with TRBJ1-6; D perhaps matches TRBD1 (5 bases). V was shortened by 4 bases and J by 6 bases, with 11 bases between the two germline ends. Per the germline V gene, CDR1 is SGHRS and CDR2 is YFSETQ. CDR3 length: 14 residues. The whole variable domain, filled in from reference TRBV5-1 and TRBJ1-6, reads KAGVTQTPRYLIKTRGQQVTLSCSPISGHRSVSWYQQTPGQGLQFLFEYFSETQRNKGNFPGRFSGRQFSNSRSEMNVSTLELGDSALYLCASSPGTGNSPLHFGNGTRLTVT.